A single sample gave rise to the 28 T cell receptor beta chains below, sequenced in a study of blood T cell repertoires in COVID-19 (dated by TCRdb to about 2020). Libraries were made using the immunoSEQ multiplex PCR assay. As stored in TCRdb, this immuneACCESS dataset retains in-frame rearrangements with V and J assigned. A fraction of the clones does not appear; measured against another copy, unresolved V genes explain less than half of the discrepancy, and the remainder lacks a known reason. This sample lists more than 200,000 clones; under 85% were detected once. Roughly 4.2% of the sample goes to the ten largest clones. What was sequenced was peripheral blood. Source of these receptors: a woman aged 40-49 years with active or convalescent COVID-19.

The chain links TRBV27 to TRBJ2-1; a possible D gene is TRBD1 (6 bases). Germline CDR1 MNHEY, CDR2 SMNVEV (reference sequence). V lost 7 bases and J 15 bases, leaving 25 bases between the germline ends. This CDR3 has 14 residues. CDR3 residues: CASTSLRVRTVTFF. In DNA, the CDR3 is TGTGCCAGCACCTCCCTCCGAGTACGGACAGTAACGTTCTTC.

The chain employs TRBV6-5 and TRBJ2-5, with TRBD2 matching 7 bases. The trim removed 6 bases at V and 2 bases at J, leaving 9 bases unmatched. From germline, CDR1 is MNHEY and CDR2 SVGAGI. This CDR3 is built from 15 residues. This CDR3 is CASSGFWTRQETQYF. CDR3 DNA: TGTGCCAGCAGCGGATTTTGGACTAGGCAAGAGACCCAGTACTTC.

The rearrangement links TRBV7-6 to TRBJ2-2; possible D gene TRBD2, 6 bases. With 10 bases removed from V and 9 bases from J, the gap between germline ends came to 24 bases. The CDR3 is made up of 15 amino acids. Germline CDR1 is SGHVS and CDR2 is FNYEAQ. The CDR3 here is CATRDNSGDYRELFF. CDR3 bases: TGTGCCACCAGAGACAATAGCGGTGATTACAGGGAGCTGTTTTTT. Using reference TRBV7-6 and TRBJ2-2 for the parts outside the CDR3, the full variable domain is GAGVSQSPRYKVTKRGQDVALRCDPISGHVSLYWYRQALGQGPEFLTYFNYEAQQDKSGLPNDRFSAERPEGSISTLTIQRTEQRDSAMYRCATRDNSGDYRELFFGEGSRLTVL.

As DNA, the CDR3 is TGTGCCAGCTCACCATCGGGTTTTTCCATGAATAATTCACCCCTCCACTTT. Amino acids: CASSPSGFSMNNSPLHF. V and J are TRBV18 and TRBJ1-6; D unclear. This CDR3 has 17 residues. V lost 2 bases to trimming and J lost 5 bases, with 16 bases between them. CDR1 is KGHSH, CDR2 LQKENI, per germline.

The V call is TRBV5-1, the J call TRBJ1-2; D might be TRBD1 (5 bases). The CDR3 contains 12 residues. Germline values: CDR1 SGHRS, CDR2 YFSETQ. V was clipped by 4 bases and J by 4 bases, with 8 bases between them. The CDR3 nucleotides are TGCGCCAGCAGCCCGGACACCTATGGCTACACCTTC. This translates into CASSPDTYGYTF.

The chain recombines TRBV19 with TRBJ2-1, with 10 positions matching TRBD2. The V segment lost 5 bases and the J segment 4 bases; nucleotides outside the gene matches: 8. CDR3 length equals 16 residues. Germline-derived CDR1 and CDR2 are LNHDA and SQIVND (reference sequence). CDR3 sequence: CASSPVAGGLYNEQFF. CDR3 coding DNA: TGTGCCAGTAGTCCCGTAGCGGGGGGTCTTTACAATGAGCAGTTCTTC.

The chain combines TRBV3-1 (or the pseudogene TRBV3-2) with TRBJ1-1; D not resolved. The CDR3 spans 14 residues. Trimming took 3 bases from V and 1 from J, leaving 9 bases between them. Germline assignment: CDR1 LGHDT and CDR2 YNNKEL (reference sequence). The CDR3, as DNA: TGTGCCAGCAGCCACGAAGGGAGGAACACTGAAGCTTTCTTT. As protein: CASSHEGRNTEAFF.

This clone was counted ten times or more. The J gene is TRBJ2-1, the V gene TRBV2; TRBD2 is a possible D gene (6 bases). This CDR3 is 14 amino acids long. The V end lost 7 bases, the J end lost 5 bases, and 15 bases lay between the germline ends. CDR1 SNHLY and CDR2 FYNNEI come from the germline V gene. Written as DNA, the CDR3 is TGTGCCAGCACCCTGGCGGGGTTAAACAATGAGCAGTTCTTC. As protein: CASTLAGLNNEQFF.

The genes are TRBV10-1 and TRBJ2-7, with 7 bases matching TRBD1. V shed 1 base and J 2 bases; nucleotides not matched to a gene: 2. The CDR3 covers 14 residues. Germline-derived CDR1 and CDR2 are WNHNN and SYGVQD (reference sequence). The CDR3 nucleotides read TGCGCCAGCAGTGAGTTGAGGGGGCCCTACGAGCAGTACTTC. Encoded protein: CASSELRGPYEQYF.

The chain uses TRBV7-3 and TRBJ2-1; 12 bases are shared with TRBD2. The V gene end was trimmed by 5 bases and the J gene end by 7 bases; junction bases not matched to a gene: 12. The CDR3 extends over 17 amino acids. Germline assignment: CDR1 SGHTA and CDR2 FQGTGA. The CDR3 here is CASSPTSLAGGLNEQFF. The CDR3 DNA reads TGTGCCAGCAGCCCAACAAGTCTAGCGGGGGGGCTTAATGAGCAGTTCTTC.

J is TRBJ1-5 and V is TRBV12-5; 8 nucleotides match TRBD1. Germline CDR1 reads LGHNT; CDR2 reads FRNRAP. The CDR3 loop spans 17 amino acids. After removal of 5 bases from V and 0 bases from J, the junction contained 9 bases not matched to a gene. The DNA for the CDR3 is TGTGCTAGTGGTACAGGACAGGGAGTTTATAGCAATCAGCCCCAGCATTTT. It encodes CASGTGQGVYSNQPQHF.

This sequence joins TRBV28 and TRBJ1-2; D unclear. CDR3 size: 16 residues. V dropped 6 bases and J dropped 1 base, with 18 bases sitting between them. Looked up from germline, CDR1 is MDHEN and CDR2 is SYDVKM. The CDR3 protein is CASSSRITYHNYGYTF. DNA for the CDR3: TGTGCCAGCAGCTCAAGAATTACTTATCATAACTATGGCTACACCTTC.

In this sample, this clone turned up a few times. The chain employs TRBV29-1 and TRBJ1-1, with TRBD1 as a possible D gene (5 bases). CDR3 length: 14 residues. The germline V gene encodes CDR1 SQVTM and CDR2 ANQGSEA. V lost 5 bases and J lost 0, with 13 bases in between. The CDR3 bases are TGCAGCGTTCCTCTGGGAGGGGTGAACACTGAAGCTTTCTTT. This gives the protein CSVPLGGVNTEAFF.

The chain uses TRBV28 and TRBJ1-4; 11 bases are a match to TRBD1. V lost 3 bases, J lost 6 bases, and 18 bases stayed unmatched. Per germline, CDR1 MDHEN and CDR2 SYDVKM. This CDR3 has 20 amino acids. CDR3 residues: CASSFSYLGQGEWSYEKLFF. CDR3 bases: TGTGCCAGCAGTTTTTCGTATCTGGGACAGGGGGAATGGAGTTATGAAAAACTGTTTTTT.

V and J are TRBV4-2 and TRBJ2-1; the D gene is possibly TRBD2 (5 bases). Germline loops: CDR1 LGHNA, CDR2 YNFKEQ. The CDR3 length is 16 residues. With 4 bases removed from V and 0 bases from J, the gap between germline ends came to 13 bases. CDR3 DNA: TGTGCCAGCAGCCTTGACTACCTAAGCTCCTACAATGAGCAGTTCTTC. Translated: CASSLDYLSSYNEQFF.

The chain uses TRBV25-1 and TRBJ1-1, with D tentatively TRBD1 (5 bases). V was cut by 3 bases and J by 1 base, with 9 bases left in between. This CDR3 is built from 14 residues. Germline CDR1 reads MGHDK; CDR2 reads SYGVNS. CDR3 nucleotide sequence: TGTGCCAGCAGTGAGATGGGGCCGAACACTGAAGCTTTCTTT. Its translation is CASSEMGPNTEAFF.

This clone has a single count. The chain couples TRBV28 to TRBJ1-5; D remains unclear. V lost 4 bases, J lost 5 bases, and 3 bases lay in between. The CDR3 covers 11 residues. Germline lookup yields CDR1 MDHEN and CDR2 SYDVKM. CDR3 sequence (DNA): TGTGCCAGCAGTTCGGATCAGCCCCAGCATTTT. Its translation: CASSSDQPQHF. Based on the CDR3 plus reference TRBV28 and TRBJ1-5, the full variable domain is DVKVTQSSRYLVKRTGEKVFLECVQDMDHENMFWYRQDPGLGLRLIYFSYDVKMKEKGDIPEGYSVSREKKERFSLILESASTNQTSMYLCASSSDQPQHFGDGTRLSIL.

The J gene is TRBJ2-5, the V gene TRBV29-1, with 13 bases fitting TRBD2. After removal of 4 bases from V and 5 bases from J, the junction contained 7 bases not matched to a gene. This CDR3 has 15 residues. Germline assignment: CDR1 SQVTM and CDR2 ANQGSEA. The CDR3 loop reads CSVAGGLAGVETQYF. The CDR3, as DNA: TGCAGCGTTGCGGGAGGACTAGCGGGGGTGGAGACCCAGTACTTC. Filled out from reference TRBV29-1 and TRBJ2-5, the complete variable domain reads SAVISQKPSRDICQRGTSLTIQCQVDSQVTMMFWYRQQPGQSLTLIATANQGSEATYESGFVIDKFPISRPNLTFSTLTVSNMSPEDSSIYLCSVAGGLAGVETQYFGPGTRLLVL.

This chain connects TRBV18 to TRBJ2-1, with 10 positions matching TRBD1. There are 17 residues in the CDR3. Looked up from germline, CDR1 is KGHSH and CDR2 is LQKENI. V was clipped by 3 bases and J by 5 bases; unmatched bases: 10. CDR3 sequence reads: CASSPSLGGQGNNEQFF. The CDR3 DNA follows: TGTGCCAGCTCACCCTCCCTCGGGGGACAGGGGAACAATGAGCAGTTCTTC.

The gene calls are TRBV19 and TRBJ2-1; 7 nucleotides align to TRBD2. CDR3 size: 16 residues. The V segment lost 2 bases and the J segment 6 bases; nucleotides outside the gene matches: 10. Germline lookup yields CDR1 LNHDA and CDR2 SQIVND (reference sequence). CDR3 protein: CASSISGTPGGNEQFF. Here the CDR3 DNA reads TGTGCCAGTAGTATAAGCGGGACTCCAGGCGGCAATGAGCAGTTCTTC.

This clone was seen a handful of times. The CDR3 sequence: CASSRREDYGYTF. The CDR3 nucleotides are TGTGCCAGCAGTCGACGAGAGGACTATGGCTACACCTTC. The chain links TRBV3-1 (or the pseudogene TRBV3-2) to TRBJ1-2; D unclear. V lost 6 bases and J 3 bases, leaving 11 bases between the germline ends. Germline assignment: CDR1 LGHDT and CDR2 YNNKEL (reference sequence). The CDR3 extends over 13 amino acids.

This rearrangement joins TRBV5-1 to TRBJ2-5; D uncertain. V lost 0 bases and J lost 0, with 3 bases in between. CDR1 SGHRS and CDR2 YFSETQ come from the germline V gene. There are 13 residues in the CDR3. CDR3 nucleotide sequence: TGCGCCAGCAGCTTGGGTAACCAAGAGACCCAGTACTTC. It yields the protein CASSLGNQETQYF.

The chain has TRBV6-5 and TRBJ2-7; 7 bases line up with TRBD1. The CDR3 covers 16 residues. From germline, CDR1 is MNHEY and CDR2 SVGAGI. Unmatched junction bases numbered 7, after V lost 2 bases and J lost 0 bases. CDR3 in amino acids: CASSYGHRGASYEQYF. The DNA of the CDR3 is TGTGCCAGCAGTTACGGGCACAGGGGAGCCTCCTACGAGCAGTACTTC.

This chain joins TRBV21-1 and TRBJ2-1; TRBD1 is the table's D call, not checked against the DNA. TRBV21-1 is a known pseudogene. There are 17 residues in the CDR3. CDR3 nucleotide sequence: TGTGCCAGCACCAGAGATATGTGTCAGGGCCCCTACAATGAGCAGTTCTTC. As protein: CASTRDMCQGPYNEQFF.

The J gene is TRBJ2-2, the V gene TRBV6-4; 7 bases fit TRBD2. The germline gives CDR1 MRHNA, CDR2 SNTAGT. This CDR3 is built from 15 residues. With V trimmed by 0 bases and J by 5 bases, 3 bases remained unmatched. This CDR3 reads CASSDSSGGTGELFF. CDR3 sequence (DNA): TGTGCCAGCAGTGACTCGTCGGGGGGAACCGGGGAGCTGTTTTTT.

The rearrangement links TRBV3-1 (or the pseudogene TRBV3-2) to TRBJ1-5; tentative D call: TRBD1 (5 bases). Looked up from germline, CDR1 is LGHDT and CDR2 is YNNKEL (reference sequence). V was shortened by 4 bases and J by 5 bases, with 9 bases between the two germline ends. The CDR3 totals 13 residues. CDR3 DNA sequence: TGTGCCAGCAGCCGTCGGGGGGATCAGCCCCAGCATTTT. This encodes CASSRRGDQPQHF.

This clone was counted once. The chain carries TRBV30 and TRBJ1-2; D perhaps matches TRBD1 (6 bases). V was shortened by 4 bases and J by 4 bases, with 19 bases between the two germline ends. The CDR3 totals 15 residues. The germline V gene has CDR1 GTSNPN and CDR2 SVGIG (reference sequence). The CDR3: CAWTLRGMGAYGYTF. The CDR3 DNA reads as TGTGCCTGGACCCTTCGAGGGATGGGGGCCTATGGCTACACCTTC. Full variable domain (outside the CDR3, taken from reference TRBV30 and TRBJ1-2): SQTIHQWPATLVQPVGSPLSLECTVEGTSNPNLYWYRQAAGRGLQLLFYSVGIGQISSEVPQNLSASRPQDRQFILSSKKLLLSDSGFYLCAWTLRGMGAYGYTFGSGTRLTVV.

The chain is built from TRBV30 and TRBJ1-1; no reliable D call. From germline, CDR1 is GTSNPN and CDR2 SVGIG (reference sequence). Trimming removed 0 bases from V and 6 bases from J, with 11 bases in between. The CDR3 covers 13 residues. The DNA of the CDR3 is TGTGCCTGGAGTGTACTGCCCCCGGCTGAAGCTTTCTTT. It translates to CAWSVLPPAEAFF.